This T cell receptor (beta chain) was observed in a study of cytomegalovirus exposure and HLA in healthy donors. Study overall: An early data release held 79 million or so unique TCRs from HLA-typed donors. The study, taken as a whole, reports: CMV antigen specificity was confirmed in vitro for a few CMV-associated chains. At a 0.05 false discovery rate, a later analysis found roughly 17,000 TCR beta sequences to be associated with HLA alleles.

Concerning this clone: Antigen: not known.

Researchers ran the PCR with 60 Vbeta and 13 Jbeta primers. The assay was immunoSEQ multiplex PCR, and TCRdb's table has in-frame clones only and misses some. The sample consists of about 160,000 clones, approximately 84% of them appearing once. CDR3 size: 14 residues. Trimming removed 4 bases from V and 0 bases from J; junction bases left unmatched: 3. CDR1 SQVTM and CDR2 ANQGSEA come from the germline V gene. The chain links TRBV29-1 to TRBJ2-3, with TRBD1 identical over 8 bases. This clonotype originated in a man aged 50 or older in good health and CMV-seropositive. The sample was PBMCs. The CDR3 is CSVGTGTSTDTQYF. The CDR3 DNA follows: TGCAGCGTTGGGACAGGGACCAGCACAGATACGCAGTATTTT.